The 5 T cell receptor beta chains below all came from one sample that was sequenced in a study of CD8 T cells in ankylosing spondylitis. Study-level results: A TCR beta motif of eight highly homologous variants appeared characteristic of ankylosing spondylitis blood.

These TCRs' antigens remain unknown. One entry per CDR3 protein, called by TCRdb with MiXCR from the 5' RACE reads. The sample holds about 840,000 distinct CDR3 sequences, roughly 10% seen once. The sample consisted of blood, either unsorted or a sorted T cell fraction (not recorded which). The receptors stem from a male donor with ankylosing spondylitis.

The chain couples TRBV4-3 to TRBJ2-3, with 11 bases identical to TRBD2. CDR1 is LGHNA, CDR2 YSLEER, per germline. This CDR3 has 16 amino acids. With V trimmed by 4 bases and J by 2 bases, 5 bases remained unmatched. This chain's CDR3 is CASSLLSGGATDTQYF. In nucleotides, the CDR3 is TGCGCCAGCAGCCTACTTAGCGGGGGGGCCACAGATACGCAGTATTTT.

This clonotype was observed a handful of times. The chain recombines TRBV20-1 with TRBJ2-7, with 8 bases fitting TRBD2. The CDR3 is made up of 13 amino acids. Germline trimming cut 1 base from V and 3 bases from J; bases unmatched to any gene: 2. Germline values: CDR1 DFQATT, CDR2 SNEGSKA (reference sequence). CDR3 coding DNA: TGCAGTGCTAGAGTTCTAGCGGGCTACGAGCAGTACTTC. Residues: CSARVLAGYEQYF.

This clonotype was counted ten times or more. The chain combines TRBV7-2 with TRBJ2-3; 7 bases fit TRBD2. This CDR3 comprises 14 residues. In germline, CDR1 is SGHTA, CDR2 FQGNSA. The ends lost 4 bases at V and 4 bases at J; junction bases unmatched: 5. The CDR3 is CASSWGGLPDTQYF. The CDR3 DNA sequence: TGTGCCAGCAGCTGGGGGGGACTCCCAGATACGCAGTATTTT.

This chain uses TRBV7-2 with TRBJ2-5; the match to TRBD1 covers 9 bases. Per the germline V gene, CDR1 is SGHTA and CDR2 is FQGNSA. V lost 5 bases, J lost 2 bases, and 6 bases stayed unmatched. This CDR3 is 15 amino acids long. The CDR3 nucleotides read TGTGCCAGCAGCGGTGGACAGGGGAGTCAAGAGACCCAGTACTTC. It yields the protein CASSGGQGSQETQYF.

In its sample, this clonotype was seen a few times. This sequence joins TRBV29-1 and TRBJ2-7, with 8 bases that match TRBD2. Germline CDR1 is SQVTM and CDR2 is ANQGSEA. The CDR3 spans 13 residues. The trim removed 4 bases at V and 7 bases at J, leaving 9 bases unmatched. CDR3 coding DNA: TGCAGCGTTGTCTCCGGGACTAGAGGGGAGCAGTACTTC. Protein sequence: CSVVSGTRGEQYF.